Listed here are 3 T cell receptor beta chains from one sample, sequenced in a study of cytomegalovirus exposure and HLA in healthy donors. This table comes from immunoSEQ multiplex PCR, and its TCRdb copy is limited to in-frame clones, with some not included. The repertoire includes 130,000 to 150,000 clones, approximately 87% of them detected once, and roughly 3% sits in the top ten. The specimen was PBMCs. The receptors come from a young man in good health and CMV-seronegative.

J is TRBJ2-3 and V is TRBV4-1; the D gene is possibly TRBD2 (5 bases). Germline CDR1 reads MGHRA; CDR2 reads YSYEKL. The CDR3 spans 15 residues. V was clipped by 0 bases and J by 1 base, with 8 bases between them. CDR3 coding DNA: TGCGCCAGCAGCCAAGATTGGCGGGGCACAGATACGCAGTATTTT. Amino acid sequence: CASSQDWRGTDTQYF.

The CDR3 protein is CARSLSRLNQPQHF. CDR3 bases: TGTGCCAGAAGCTTGTCCAGGCTCAATCAGCCCCAGCATTTT. The rearrangement joins TRBV5-3 to TRBJ1-5, with no clear D. TRBV5-3 is sorted into the ORF group, with uncertain function. Deletions cut 1 base from V and 3 bases from J, with 8 bases between. This CDR3 has 14 amino acids.

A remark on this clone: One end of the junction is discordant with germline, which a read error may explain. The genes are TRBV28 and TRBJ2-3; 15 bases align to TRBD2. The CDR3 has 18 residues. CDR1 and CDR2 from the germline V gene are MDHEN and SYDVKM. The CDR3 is CASSPPLGLAGGSLLGRF. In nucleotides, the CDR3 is TGTGCCAGCAGTCCGCCCCTAGGACTAGCGGGAGGGTCCCTCCTCGGGCGTTTT.